This T cell receptor beta chain derives from a study of siplizumab effects on memory and regulatory T cells. The CDR3 covers 15 residues. The germline V gene encodes CDR1 LNHNV and CDR2 YYDKDF (reference sequence). Unmatched junction bases numbered 8, after V lost 2 bases and J lost 8 bases. The table lists this clone with a count of one. The target antigen is unknown. Sequenced by immunoSEQ multiplex PCR; TCRdb stores in-frame clones only, minus some. The profile shows about 40,000 clones, about 90% of them singletons. Findings of the study overall: It seemed that naive T cells were more diverse than memory cells and were major contributors to the alloresponse.

The sample taken for sequencing was naive CD4+ T cells sorted from blood. The chain links TRBV15 to TRBJ2-1; 8 bases are shared with TRBD1. The clonotype originates from a human donor in good health. The CDR3 DNA is TGTGCCACCAGCAGACTACTTCAGGGGGCCGATGAGCAGTTCTTC. Translation: CATSRLLQGADEQFF.